This T cell receptor (beta chain) was profiled in a study of T cell clonality in common variable immunodeficiency. The study's findings and limits: Fewer deletions and N-nucleotide insertions were reportedly seen in common variable immunodeficiency TCR beta sequences.

The CDR3 runs 14 residues. The V gene's germline CDR1 is ENHRY and CDR2 SYGVKD. V shed 8 bases and J shed 4 bases, with 18 bases lying between them. Concerning this clone itself: Its antigen is not identified. The read falls 3 residues short of the CDR3 end, and the missing part is taken from the germline J gene.

CVID subjects had received replacement immunoglobulin for at least one year. Some clones are missing from TCRdb's copy, which holds only in-frame ones; the method was immunoSEQ multiplex PCR. Singletons are absent from the sample, which has roughly 42,000 clones. This chain links TRBV10-3 with TRBJ2-7; the D gene is possibly TRBD2 (6 bases). The sequenced sample was peripheral blood mononuclear cells. This TCR was recovered from a human donor with common variable immunodeficiency. The CDR3 sequence: CAIRRGGEFYEQYF. CDR3 DNA (partial): TGTGCCATCCGGAGGGGCGGAGAATTTTACGAG.